This T cell receptor beta chain was sequenced for a study of post-analysis software for immune sequencing data. Study in general: Secondary progressive, relapsing-remitting and progressive-relapsing multiple sclerosis were among the included disease courses.

In regard to this clonotype: Its antigen is as yet unknown.

Overall study results and limits: Controls' normalized Chao1 diversity significantly exceeded that of multiple sclerosis patients. About five TRBV segments were more frequent in patients than controls; TRBV5-6, TRBV5-1 and TRBV20-1 belonged to this group.

V shed 4 bases and J shed 7 bases, with 25 bases lying between them. The CDR3 extends over 17 amino acids. From germline, CDR1 is MNHEY and CDR2 SMNVEV (reference sequence). Each TCR beta cDNA library carried unique molecular identifiers. Using its own MiXCR run on the PCR reads, TCRdb lists one record per CDR3 protein. Of more than 450,000 distinct CDR3 sequences in the sample, 44% were seen once. The rearrangement links TRBV27 to TRBJ1-2, with D unresolved. The sample was blood. The sequence came from a girl aged 10-17 years with multiple sclerosis. CDR3 in DNA: TGTGCCAGCAGTTCCCCAAAGCAGGCATCGAGAATGGCTGGCTACACCTTC. This translates into CASSSPKQASRMAGYTF.